These 7 T cell receptor beta chains originate from one sample sequenced in a study of T cell responses to AZD1222 COVID-19 vaccine (dated by TCRdb to the early 2020s). Library method: the immunoSEQ multiplex PCR assay. TCRdb's version of the immuneACCESS table is confined to in-frame rearrangements and falls short of the full clone set. An unresolved V gene accounts for under half of the shortfall where checked; the remainder is of unknown origin. This sample has about 150,000 clones in its table, and more than 75% of those were observed once. The ten largest clones take up around 4.1% of the sample. Per the publication, the time point label means: baseline before first vaccination. The sample's treatment or condition label, in plain terms: meningococcal conjugate vaccine given as trial control. The sequenced sample was peripheral blood, obtained on day 0 of MenACWY control vaccination. The receptors shown here come from an adult in good health.

The genes are TRBV4-1 and TRBJ1-2, with 8 bases fitting TRBD1. The CDR3 loop spans 16 amino acids. Germline loops: CDR1 MGHRA, CDR2 YSYEKL. Unmatched junction bases numbered 12, after V lost 2 bases and J lost 7 bases. CDR3 loop: CASSQTGTGDFSGYTF. The CDR3 DNA reads TGCGCCAGCAGCCAAACCGGGACAGGTGATTTTAGTGGCTACACCTTC.

The J gene is TRBJ2-5, the V gene TRBV28, with unresolved D. Germline V CDR1 and CDR2: MDHEN, SYDVKM. Trimming left V 6 bases short and J 4 bases short, with 15 bases between. The CDR3 contains 14 residues. The CDR3 nucleotides are TGTGCCAGCAGAGAAGACCGGGCCGGAGAGACCCAGTACTTC. It codes for CASREDRAGETQYF.

The CDR3 DNA is TGCGCCAGCAGGCGGGCCCATTCGGACCAGATTAATGAAAAACTGTTTTTT. As protein: CASRRAHSDQINEKLFF. This chain joins TRBV5-1 and TRBJ1-4; D unresolved. The CDR3 is made up of 17 amino acids. Germline V CDR1 and CDR2: SGHRS, YFSETQ. Trimming stripped 5 bases from V and 4 bases from J, with 21 bases between.

This chain connects TRBV7-9 to TRBJ2-4, with D possibly matching TRBD1 (5 bases). Per the germline V gene, CDR1 is SEHNR and CDR2 is FQNEAQ (reference sequence). The ends were cut back, 1 base at V and 9 bases at J, with 16 bases in the middle. CDR3 size: 15 residues. CDR3 sequence: CASSLESVPQGIQYF. In DNA form, the CDR3 reads TGTGCCAGCAGCTTAGAATCCGTCCCCCAGGGCATTCAGTACTTC.

The chain uses TRBV5-1 and TRBJ2-5; 8 bases agree with TRBD2. CDR3 length: 16 residues. Germline V gene sequence: CDR1 SGHRS, CDR2 YFSETQ. V trimming: 0 bases; J trimming: 2 bases; junction bases outside the gene matches: 6. The CDR3 reads CASSLAQRGHQETQYF. CDR3 in DNA: TGCGCCAGCAGCTTGGCGCAGCGGGGGCATCAAGAGACCCAGTACTTC.

The chain is built from TRBV4-1 and TRBJ1-1, with unresolved D. There are 16 residues in the CDR3. V was trimmed by 1 base and J by 2 bases, leaving 14 bases between them. Germline CDR1 is MGHRA and CDR2 is YSYEKL. The CDR3 is CASSQGLRSANTEAFF. Here the CDR3 DNA reads TGCGCCAGCAGCCAAGGGTTGCGTTCTGCTAACACTGAAGCTTTCTTT.

V and J are TRBV7-9 and TRBJ1-4; D uncertain. The germline V gene encodes CDR1 SEHNR and CDR2 FQNEAQ (reference sequence). V shed 4 bases and J shed 0 bases, with 15 bases lying between them. This CDR3 is built from 17 residues. The CDR3 here is CASSSPFSEPTNEKLFF. The CDR3, as DNA: TGTGCCAGCAGCTCCCCTTTTTCGGAGCCAACTAATGAAAAACTGTTTTTT.